Presented here are 26 T cell receptor beta chains from one specimen sequenced in a study of T cells in Graves' hyperthyroidism and ophthalmopathy. The TCR beta CDR3 regions underwent amplification using RNA transcripts as the source. Carried out on the TCR CDR3, a first-round RT-PCR used the HTBI primer set. TCRdb re-called the multiplex PCR reads with MiXCR, one entry per CDR3 protein. The sample contains some 460,000 distinct CDR3 sequences, 15% to 18% of which appear only once. Specimen: blood. The origin of the receptors is a woman younger than 35 with Graves' hyperthyroidism.

This clonotype was recorded at least ten times. V and J are TRBV20-1 and TRBJ1-5, with D possibly TRBD1 on 6 matching bases. The V gene's germline CDR1 is DFQATT and CDR2 SNEGSKA (reference sequence). The CDR3 contains 12 residues. V was trimmed by 6 bases and J by 8 bases, leaving 14 bases between them. This CDR3 is CSARQGFEPQHF. Written as DNA, the CDR3 is TGCAGTGCAAGGCAGGGGTTTGAGCCCCAGCATTTT.

This clonotype occurred many times. The rearrangement links TRBV6-1 to TRBJ2-7; 9 nucleotides agree with TRBD1. The CDR3 extends over 16 amino acids. Germline V gene data show CDR1 as MNHNS and CDR2 as SASEGT. V dropped 4 bases and J dropped 2; count of bases not matched to a gene: 9. The CDR3, as DNA: TGTGCCAGCAGTGCCGGAAGCTGGACAGGGGCCTACGAGCAGTACTTC. This gives the protein CASSAGSWTGAYEQYF.

This clonotype occurred many times. This chain connects TRBV9 to TRBJ2-5; 9 bases align to TRBD2. Germline V lookup: CDR1 SGDLS, CDR2 YYNGEE. Trimming at V came to 4 bases and at J to 5 bases, leaving 12 bases not matched to a gene. This CDR3 contains 16 residues. This chain's CDR3 is CASSPRGWLAGETQYF. CDR3 nucleotides: TGTGCCAGCAGCCCCAGAGGTTGGCTAGCGGGGGAGACCCAGTACTTC.

This clonotype was observed at least ten times. V usage is TRBV18 and J usage is TRBJ1-5; D is perhaps TRBD1 (6 bases). The ends were cut back, 0 bases at V and 7 bases at J, with 10 bases in the middle. This CDR3 spans 14 amino acids. The germline V gene encodes CDR1 KGHSH and CDR2 LQKENI. The CDR3 coding sequence is TGTGCCAGCTCACCACCTGGGGGCGAGCAGCCCCAGCATTTT. Translated, it gives CASSPPGGEQPQHF.

Comments on this clonotype: A much larger clone lies one base from this, so it may be a read error. The gene calls are TRBV24-1 and TRBJ2-1, with 8 bases matching TRBD2. The germline gives CDR1 KGHDR, CDR2 SFDVKD. The CDR3 has 14 residues. The CDR3 DNA is TGTGCCACCAGTGGCGGGAGGCCTCACAATGAGCGGTTCTTC. Translating gives CATSGGRPHNERFF.

The sample holds many counts of this clonotype. The rearrangement uses TRBV20-1 and TRBJ2-2, with D unclear. This CDR3 has 13 amino acids. Trimming left V 0 bases short and J 4 bases short, with 6 bases between. Germline CDR1 and CDR2: DFQATT and SNEGSKA (reference sequence). CDR3 amino acids: CSARERPTGELFF. In DNA, the CDR3 is TGCAGTGCTAGAGAGCGTCCCACCGGGGAGCTGTTTTTT.

This clonotype was seen many times. The chain couples TRBV3-1 to TRBJ2-3, with D possibly TRBD2 on 6 matching bases. The CDR3 sequence is 17 residues long. Germline V gene lookup returns CDR1 LGHDT and CDR2 YNNKEL (reference sequence). V was cut by 1 base and J by 2 bases, with 16 bases left in between. The CDR3 sequence is CASSQGPYGGVTDTQYF. The DNA of the CDR3 is TGTGCCAGCAGCCAAGGCCCGTATGGCGGGGTCACAGATACGCAGTATTTT.

This clonotype was counted many times. This rearrangement joins TRBV30 to TRBJ2-7, with D unresolved. Germline CDR1 is GTSNPN and CDR2 is SVGIG (reference sequence). The V gene lost 5 bases and the J gene lost 0 bases, with 14 bases spanning the gap. The CDR3 sequence is 14 residues long. The CDR3, as DNA: TGTGCCTGGCCTCCGGGCCTAAGCTCCTACGAGCAGTACTTC. Its translation is CAWPPGLSSYEQYF.

The rearrangement links TRBV6-5 to TRBJ2-5, with 8 bases matching TRBD2. Germline CDR1 MNHEY, CDR2 SVGAGI. V was clipped by 4 bases and J by 1 base; unmatched bases: 5. The CDR3 sequence is 15 residues long. CDR3 nucleotides: TGTGCCAGCAGTTTTAGCGGGGCCATCCAAGAGACCCAGTACTTC. It codes for CASSFSGAIQETQYF.

This clonotype was found many times. The V gene is TRBV11-2, the J gene TRBJ1-1; tentatively, D is TRBD1 (6 bases). V was cut by 5 bases and J by 0 bases, with 22 bases left in between. This CDR3 has 18 residues. Germline loops: CDR1 SGHAT, CDR2 FQNNGV. Written as DNA, the CDR3 is TGTGCCAGCAGCCCGAGCGGGTTTGGGACACCCATGAACACTGAAGCTTTCTTT. This codes for CASSPSGFGTPMNTEAFF.

This clonotype has at least ten counts. The DNA for the CDR3 is TGTGCCAGCAGCTCATCGGGACGGACCCTAGGGGCCTACGAGCAGTACTTC. It codes for CASSSSGRTLGAYEQYF. J is TRBJ2-7 and V is TRBV7-9, with D tentatively TRBD1 or TRBD2 (5 bases each). The CDR3 is 17 amino acids. Trimming removed 4 bases from V and 2 bases from J, with 21 bases in between. Germline loops: CDR1 SEHNR, CDR2 FQNEAQ (reference sequence).

V is TRBV20-1 and J is TRBJ2-5; D not resolved. CDR3 length: 14 residues. Between the trimmed V and J ends, which lost 3 bases and 7 bases, there was a span of 18 bases. Germline V CDR1 and CDR2: DFQATT, SNEGSKA (reference sequence). The CDR3 DNA is TGCAGTGCTAGTGATCCTTCCCGAGTGGGGACCCAGTACTTC. Translating it yields CSASDPSRVGTQYF.

This clonotype was seen repeatedly, ten times or more. The rearrangement uses TRBV12-3 or TRBV12-4 and TRBJ2-7, with a possible D match to TRBD1 (5 bases). V was shortened by 5 bases and J by 6 bases, with 14 bases between the two germline ends. The CDR3 sequence is 13 residues long. The CDR3 bases are TGTGCCAGCAGTGGGGCGGCTAGTCGCGAGCAGTACTTC. As protein: CASSGAASREQYF.

This clonotype appeared many times. The V gene is TRBV12-3 or TRBV12-4, the J gene TRBJ2-1; a weak D match, TRBD2 (7 bases). The CDR3 spans 16 residues. V was shortened by 2 bases and J by 1 base, with 12 bases between the two germline ends. The CDR3 sequence is CASSLRRGLSYNEQFF. Here the CDR3 DNA reads TGTGCCAGCAGTTTAAGGCGGGGGCTTTCCTACAATGAGCAGTTCTTC.

At least ten counts were recorded for this clonotype. The CDR3 end shows no conserved phenylalanine or tryptophan, and so a read error is likely. This rearrangement joins TRBV2 to TRBJ1-1; D unclear. V was pared by 6 bases and J by 3 bases, with 11 bases between. The germline CDR1 and CDR2 sequences are SNHLY and FYNNEI. CDR3 length: 13 amino acids. CDR3 amino acids: CASRAGEDTEAFL. Written as DNA, the CDR3 is TGTGCCAGCAGAGCCGGGGAGGACACTGAAGCTTTCCTT.

In the case of this clonotype: A much larger clone differs by one base, so this may be a read error. This rearrangement joins TRBV28 to TRBJ1-2; D is uncertain. The CDR3 contains 12 residues. Germline CDR1 is MDHEN and CDR2 is SYDVKM. Trimming pared 2 bases from V and 4 bases from J, leaving 5 bases between. CDR3: CASSLNIYGYTF. The DNA for the CDR3 is TGTGCCAGCAGTTTAAACATCTATGGCTACACCTTC.

In regard to this clonotype: Given a much more abundant clone one base away, this may be a read error. CDR3 region: CASSLGRTNLSLWDGYTF. CDR3 coding DNA: TGTGCCAGCAGCTTGGGACGGACGAATCTCTCGCTATGGGATGGCTACACCTTC. This rearrangement joins TRBV5-5 to TRBJ1-2; no firm D call. The V gene's germline CDR1 is SGHKS and CDR2 YYEKEE (reference sequence). V lost 0 bases and J 6 bases, leaving 24 bases between the germline ends. This CDR3 comprises 18 residues.

This clonotype was picked up a small number of times. The gene calls are TRBV6-1 and TRBJ2-2; weak D call: TRBD1 (6 bases). Germline V gene data show CDR1 as MNHNS and CDR2 as SASEGT. The CDR3 runs 13 residues. Trimming pared 6 bases from V and 6 bases from J, leaving 11 bases between. The CDR3 coding sequence is TGTGCCAGCAGCCCACAGGGTCCCGGGGAGCTGTTTTTT. Translation gives CASSPQGPGELFF.

This rearrangement joins TRBV6-5 to TRBJ1-2; no clear D. Germline-derived CDR1 and CDR2 are MNHEY and SVGAGI. The CDR3 covers 13 residues. Between the trimmed V and J ends, which lost 0 bases and 6 bases, there was a span of 8 bases. The CDR3 DNA sequence: TGTGCCAGCAGTTACTCGAGCGATAATGGCTACACCTTC. Translation gives CASSYSSDNGYTF.

Of note for this clonotype: A much larger clone differs from this one at a single base, so this may be a read error. The V call is TRBV12-3 or TRBV12-4, the J call TRBJ1-2, with D possibly TRBD1 on 6 matching bases. CDR3 length: 13 amino acids. V was shortened by 11 bases and J by 3 bases, with 16 bases between the two germline ends. The CDR3 loop is CAGSRDIDYGYTF. CDR3 bases: TGTGCCGGCTCCCGGGACATCGACTATGGCTACACCTTC.

This clonotype was seen at least ten times. The chain recombines TRBV12-3 or TRBV12-4 with TRBJ1-2; 8 nucleotides agree with TRBD1. The junction had 4 bases not matched to a gene; V was cut back by 6 bases and J by 1 base. The CDR3 is 14 amino acids. CDR3 protein: CASRRDRGNYGYTF. CDR3 nucleotide sequence: TGTGCCAGCAGACGAGACAGGGGTAACTATGGCTACACCTTC.

V gene TRBV7-3 combines with J gene TRBJ2-3; no reliable D call. V lost 4 bases to trimming and J lost 2 bases, with 7 bases between them. The V gene's germline CDR1 is SGHTA and CDR2 FQGTGA. The CDR3 spans 13 residues. Here the CDR3 reads CASSSPYTDTQYF. The CDR3 DNA follows: TGTGCCAGCAGCTCCCCTTACACAGATACGCAGTATTTT.

The V call is TRBV2, the J call TRBJ2-2, with D hard to call. CDR3 length: 14 residues. V was clipped by 8 bases and J by 2 bases, with 12 bases between them. Looked up from germline, CDR1 is SNHLY and CDR2 is FYNNEI. For the CDR3, the DNA is TGTGCCAGCGTCTGGGAACCAAACACCGGGGAGCTGTTTTTT. Amino acids: CASVWEPNTGELFF.

This clonotype was observed many times. This chain joins TRBV27 and TRBJ2-5; 8 bases line up with TRBD2. Per the germline V gene, CDR1 is MNHEY and CDR2 is SMNVEV (reference sequence). This CDR3 has 14 residues. J was trimmed by 5 bases and V by 5 bases; bases with no gene match: 7. CDR3 protein: CASSRAGAQETQYF. The CDR3 region has the DNA TGTGCCAGCAGTAGAGCGGGAGCGCAGGAGACCCAGTACTTC.

This clonotype was recorded many times. This rearrangement joins TRBV3-1 to TRBJ2-1; 9 nucleotides align to TRBD2. Germline trimming cut 3 bases from V and 7 bases from J; bases unmatched to any gene: 10. The V gene's germline CDR1 is LGHDT and CDR2 YNNKEL (reference sequence). This CDR3 is built from 16 residues. Here the CDR3 reads CASSQLAGDEENEQFF. The CDR3 DNA reads TGTGCCAGCAGCCAGTTAGCGGGGGACGAAGAAAATGAGCAGTTCTTC.

This clonotype came up many times. This chain uses TRBV10-3 with TRBJ2-1; 10 bases are a match to TRBD2. The CDR3 loop spans 16 amino acids. Germline-derived CDR1 and CDR2 are ENHRY and SYGVKD. The ends lost 4 bases at V and 3 bases at J; junction bases unmatched: 6. Written as DNA, the CDR3 is TGTGCCATCAGTGGGGCTAGCGGGGGCCACTACAATGAGCAGTTCTTC. This codes for CAISGASGGHYNEQFF.